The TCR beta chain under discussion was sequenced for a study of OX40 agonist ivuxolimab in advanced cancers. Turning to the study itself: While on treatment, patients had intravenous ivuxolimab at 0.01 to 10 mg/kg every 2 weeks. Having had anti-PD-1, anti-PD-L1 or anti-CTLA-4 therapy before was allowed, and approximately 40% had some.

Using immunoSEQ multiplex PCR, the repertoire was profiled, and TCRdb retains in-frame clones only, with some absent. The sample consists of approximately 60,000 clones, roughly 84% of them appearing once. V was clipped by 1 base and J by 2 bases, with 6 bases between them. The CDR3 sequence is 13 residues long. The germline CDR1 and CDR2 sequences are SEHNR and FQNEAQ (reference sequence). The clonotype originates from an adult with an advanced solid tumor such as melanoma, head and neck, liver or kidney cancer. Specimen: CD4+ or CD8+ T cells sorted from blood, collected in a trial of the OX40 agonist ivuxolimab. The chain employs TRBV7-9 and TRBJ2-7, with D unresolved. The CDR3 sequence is CASSLVSAYEQYF. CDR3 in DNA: TGTGCCAGCAGCTTAGTGTCAGCCTACGAGCAGTACTTC.